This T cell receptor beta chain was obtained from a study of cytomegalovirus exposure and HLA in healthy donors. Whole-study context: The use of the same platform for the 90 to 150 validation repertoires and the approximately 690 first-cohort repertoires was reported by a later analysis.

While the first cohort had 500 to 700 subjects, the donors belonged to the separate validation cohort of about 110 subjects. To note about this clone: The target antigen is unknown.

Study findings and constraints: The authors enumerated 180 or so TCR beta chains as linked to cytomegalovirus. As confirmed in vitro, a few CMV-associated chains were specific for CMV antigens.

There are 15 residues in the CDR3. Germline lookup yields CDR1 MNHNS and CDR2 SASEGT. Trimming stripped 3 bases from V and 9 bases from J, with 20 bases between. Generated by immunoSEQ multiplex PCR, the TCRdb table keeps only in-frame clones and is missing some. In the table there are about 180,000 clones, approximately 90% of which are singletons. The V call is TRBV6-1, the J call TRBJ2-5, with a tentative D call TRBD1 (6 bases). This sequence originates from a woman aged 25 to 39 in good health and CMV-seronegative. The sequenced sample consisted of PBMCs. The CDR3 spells CASSEGATGFVAQYF. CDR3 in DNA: TGTGCCAGCAGTGAGGGGGCGACTGGGTTTGTGGCCCAGTACTTC.